This is a list of T cell receptor beta chains from one sample in a study of graft-versus-host responses after intestinal transplantation. No antigens are known for them. Profiling relied on immunoSEQ multiplex PCR, and the TCRdb table lists in-frame clones only, not all of them. The sample lists some 120,000 clones; around 94% were seen once. The specimen comprised unstimulated CD4+ T cells sorted from spleen or lymph node cells, sampled before transplant. Source of these receptors: a human donor who was the organ donor for an intestinal transplant. CDR3s include the opening cysteine and the closing phenylalanine or tryptophan. The order of the fields is V gene, CDR3 length, clone size, D gene, J gene, CDR3 protein, CDR3 DNA. D genes are given only for firm matches. Expanded clones get a size class; other rows say once, few or many, or leave the size out.

V gene: TRBV2; CDR3 length: 11; clone size: NA; D gene: NA; J gene: TRBJ2-5; CDR3 protein: CAVGRKETQYF; CDR3 DNA: TGTGCCGTTGGGCGGAAAGAGACCCAGTACTTC
V gene: TRBV28; CDR3 length: 13; clone size: once; D gene: NA; J gene: TRBJ2-5; CDR3 protein: CASRSEGAETQYF; CDR3 DNA: TGTGCCAGCAGATCTGAGGGCGCAGAGACCCAGTACTTC
V gene: TRBV5-1; CDR3 length: 16; clone size: once; D gene: TRBD2; J gene: TRBJ2-3; CDR3 protein: CASSERLATSTDTQYF; CDR3 DNA: TGCGCCAGCAGCGAAAGACTAGCGACTAGCACAGATACGCAGTATTTT
V gene: TRBV19; CDR3 length: 16; clone size: once; D gene: TRBD2; J gene: TRBJ2-1; CDR3 protein: CASGRGAGVSYNEQFF; CDR3 DNA: TGTGCCAGTGGTAGGGGAGCGGGAGTGTCCTACAATGAGCAGTTCTTC
V gene: TRBV7-2; CDR3 length: 14; clone size: NA; D gene: TRBD2; J gene: TRBJ2-7; CDR3 protein: CASSFLAGAYEQYF; CDR3 DNA: TGTGCCAGCAGCTTTCTAGCGGGAGCCTACGAGCAGTACTTC
V gene: TRBV9; CDR3 length: 14; clone size: NA; D gene: TRBD2; J gene: TRBJ2-5; CDR3 protein: CASSEHSGRETQYF; CDR3 DNA: TGTGCCAGCAGCGAACATAGCGGGAGAGAGACCCAGTACTTC
V gene: TRBV19; CDR3 length: 18; clone size: NA; D gene: TRBD2; J gene: TRBJ2-3; CDR3 protein: CASSIRGLAGASTDTQYF; CDR3 DNA: TGTGCCAGTAGTATAAGGGGACTAGCGGGAGCCTCCACAGATACGCAGTATTTT
V gene: TRBV7-2; CDR3 length: 13; clone size: NA; D gene: NA; J gene: TRBJ2-7; CDR3 protein: CASSLDSYYEQYF; CDR3 DNA: TGTGCCAGCAGCCTGGACAGCTACTACGAGCAGTACTTC
V gene: TRBV15; CDR3 length: 16; clone size: NA; D gene: TRBD1; J gene: TRBJ2-7; CDR3 protein: CATSRSPRTGGGEQYF; CDR3 DNA: TGTGCCACCAGCAGAAGCCCTAGGACAGGGGGCGGTGAGCAGTACTTC
V gene: TRBV13; CDR3 length: 16; clone size: NA; D gene: TRBD2; J gene: TRBJ2-2; CDR3 protein: CASSPPGTRGGGELFF; CDR3 DNA: TGTGCCAGCAGCCCTCCCGGGACTAGGGGAGGAGGGGAGCTGTTTTTT
V gene: TRBV5-1; CDR3 length: 16; clone size: once; D gene: NA; J gene: TRBJ2-2; CDR3 protein: CASSSVKGIGTGELFF; CDR3 DNA: TGCGCCAGCAGCTCCGTTAAGGGGATCGGGACCGGGGAGCTGTTTTTT
V gene: TRBV19; CDR3 length: 15; clone size: NA; D gene: TRBD1; J gene: TRBJ1-4; CDR3 protein: CASSTTGTGNEKLFF; CDR3 DNA: TGTGCCAGTAGTACAACCGGGACAGGAAATGAAAAACTGTTTTTT
V gene: TRBV5-7; CDR3 length: 14; clone size: NA; D gene: NA; J gene: TRBJ2-7; CDR3 protein: CASSGRRTSSEQYF; CDR3 DNA: TGTGCCAGCAGCGGGCGTCGGACCTCTAGTGAGCAGTACTTC
V gene: TRBV5-1; CDR3 length: 13; clone size: NA; D gene: NA; J gene: TRBJ2-5; CDR3 protein: CASSSQPSETQYF; CDR3 DNA: TGCGCCAGCAGCTCCCAACCCTCAGAGACCCAGTACTTC